The present entry profiles one T cell receptor beta chain with its context. Its specificity is not known. Amplification used 60 Vbeta primers and 13 Jbeta primers. The authors' processing: There were some 87 million unique TCR beta chains by a later count, and some 11 million of them were shared. The assay was immunoSEQ multiplex PCR, and TCRdb's table has in-frame clones only and misses some. V and J calls and clone size follow that table, whereas D and trimming were derived from the DNA. Here the sample spans 95,000 to 100,000 clones, roughly 80% being singletons. Trimming took off 3 bases at V and 7 bases at J, with 15 bases between the two ends. The CDR3 runs 14 residues. CDR1 is LNHDA and CDR2 is SQIVND in the germline V gene (reference sequence). This sample is part of a study of cytomegalovirus exposure and HLA in healthy donors. Study results and caveats: HLA restriction was apparent for most CMV-associated TCR beta chains in a later analysis. In vitro checks showed that a few CMV-associated chains really do target CMV antigens. CMV serostatus was the sole immune exposure data available.

The sequencing input was PBMCs. The chain has TRBV19 and TRBJ1-2; D unclear. The sequence was obtained from a middle-aged man in good health and CMV-seropositive. CDR3 loop: CASSISGGGGGYTF. The CDR3 bases are TGTGCCAGTAGTATCTCGGGCGGAGGCGGTGGCTACACCTTC.